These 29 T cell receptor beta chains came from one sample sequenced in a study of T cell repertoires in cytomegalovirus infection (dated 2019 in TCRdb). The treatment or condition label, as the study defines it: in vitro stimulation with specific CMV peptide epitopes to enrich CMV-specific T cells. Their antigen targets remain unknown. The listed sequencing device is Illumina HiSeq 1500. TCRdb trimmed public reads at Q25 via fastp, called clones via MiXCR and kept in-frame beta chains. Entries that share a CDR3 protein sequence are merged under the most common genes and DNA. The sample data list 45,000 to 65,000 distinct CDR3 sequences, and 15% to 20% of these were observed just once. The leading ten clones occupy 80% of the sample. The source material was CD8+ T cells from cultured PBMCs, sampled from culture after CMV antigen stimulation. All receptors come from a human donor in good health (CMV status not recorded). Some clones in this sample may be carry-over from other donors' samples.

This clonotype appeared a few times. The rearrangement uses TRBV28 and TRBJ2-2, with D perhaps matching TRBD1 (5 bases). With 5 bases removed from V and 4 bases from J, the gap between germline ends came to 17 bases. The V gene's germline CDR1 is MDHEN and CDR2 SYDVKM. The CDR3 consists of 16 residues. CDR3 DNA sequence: TGTGCCAGCAGTCGCTTCCTAGGGGCAGGCACCGGGGAGCTGTTTTTT. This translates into CASSRFLGAGTGELFF.

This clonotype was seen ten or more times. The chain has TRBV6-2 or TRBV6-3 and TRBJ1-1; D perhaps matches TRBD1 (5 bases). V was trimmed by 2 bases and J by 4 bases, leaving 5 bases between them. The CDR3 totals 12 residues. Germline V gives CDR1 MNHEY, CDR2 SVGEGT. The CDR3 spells CASSYGGTEAFF. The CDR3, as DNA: TGTGCCAGCAGTTACGGGGGCACTGAAGCTTTCTTT.

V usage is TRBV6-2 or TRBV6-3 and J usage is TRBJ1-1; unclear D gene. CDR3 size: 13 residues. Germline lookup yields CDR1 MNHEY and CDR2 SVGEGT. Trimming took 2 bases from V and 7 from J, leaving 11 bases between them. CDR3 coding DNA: TGTGCCAGCAGTTACGTTACGGCACGTGAAGCTTTCTTT. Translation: CASSYVTAREAFF.

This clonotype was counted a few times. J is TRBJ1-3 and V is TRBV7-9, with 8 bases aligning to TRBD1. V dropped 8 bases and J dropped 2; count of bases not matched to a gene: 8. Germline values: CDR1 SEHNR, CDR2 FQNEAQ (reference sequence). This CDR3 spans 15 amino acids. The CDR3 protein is CASGNRGQAGNTIYF. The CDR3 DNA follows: TGTGCCAGCGGGAATAGGGGACAGGCTGGAAACACCATATATTTT.

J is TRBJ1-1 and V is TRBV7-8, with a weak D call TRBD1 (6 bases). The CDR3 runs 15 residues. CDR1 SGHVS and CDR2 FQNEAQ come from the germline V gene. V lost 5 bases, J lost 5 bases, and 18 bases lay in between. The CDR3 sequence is CASSQIVGARTEAFF. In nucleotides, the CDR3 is TGTGCCAGCAGCCAAATAGTGGGGGCGCGGACTGAAGCTTTCTTT.

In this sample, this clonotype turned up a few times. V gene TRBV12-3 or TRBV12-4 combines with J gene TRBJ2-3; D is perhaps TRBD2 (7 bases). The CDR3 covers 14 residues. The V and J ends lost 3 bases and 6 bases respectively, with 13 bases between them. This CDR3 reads CASSFGGAPDTQYF. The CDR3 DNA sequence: TGTGCCAGCAGTTTTGGGGGGGCCCCCGATACGCAGTATTTT.

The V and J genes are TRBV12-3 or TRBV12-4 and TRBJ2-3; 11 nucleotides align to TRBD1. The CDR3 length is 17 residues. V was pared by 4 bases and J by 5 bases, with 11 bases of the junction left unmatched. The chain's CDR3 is CASSSFSGTGGVDTQYF. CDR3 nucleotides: TGTGCCAGCAGTTCATTCTCCGGGACAGGGGGTGTAGATACGCAGTATTTT.

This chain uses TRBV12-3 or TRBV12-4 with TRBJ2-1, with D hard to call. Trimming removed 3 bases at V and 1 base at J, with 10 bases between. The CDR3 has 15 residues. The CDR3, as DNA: TGTGCCAGCAGTTTCTATCCAGCGTCCTACAATGAGCAGTTCTTC. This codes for CASSFYPASYNEQFF.

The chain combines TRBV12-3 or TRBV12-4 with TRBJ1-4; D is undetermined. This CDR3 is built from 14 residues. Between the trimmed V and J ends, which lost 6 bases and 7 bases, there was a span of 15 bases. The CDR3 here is CASSLILGGEKLFF. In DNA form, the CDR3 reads TGTGCCAGCAGCCTCATTTTAGGTGGTGAAAAACTGTTTTTT.

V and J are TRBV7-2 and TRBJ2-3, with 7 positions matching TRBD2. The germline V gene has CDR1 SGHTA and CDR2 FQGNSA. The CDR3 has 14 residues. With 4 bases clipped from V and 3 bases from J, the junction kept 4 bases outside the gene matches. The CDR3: CASSSSGGTDTQYF. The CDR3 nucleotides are TGTGCCAGCAGCTCATCGGGGGGAACAGATACGCAGTATTTT. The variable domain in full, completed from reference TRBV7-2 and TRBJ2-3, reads GAGVSQSPSNKVTEKGKDVELRCDPISGHTALYWYRQSLGQGLEFLIYFQGNSAPDKSGLPSDRFSAERTGGSVSTLTIQRTQQEDSAVYLCASSSSGGTDTQYFGPGTRLTVL.

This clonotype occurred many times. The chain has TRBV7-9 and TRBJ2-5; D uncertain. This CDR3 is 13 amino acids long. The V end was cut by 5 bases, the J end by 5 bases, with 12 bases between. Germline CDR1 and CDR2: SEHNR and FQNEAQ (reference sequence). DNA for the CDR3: TGTGCCAGCAGCGGAGCCTGGGGTGAGACCCAGTACTTC. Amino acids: CASSGAWGETQYF.

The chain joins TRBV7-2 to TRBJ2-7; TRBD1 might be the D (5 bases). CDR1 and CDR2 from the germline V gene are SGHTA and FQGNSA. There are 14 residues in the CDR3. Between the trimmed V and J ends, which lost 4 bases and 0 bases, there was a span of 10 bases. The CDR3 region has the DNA TGTGCCAGCAGCTCCAAGACAGTCTCCTACGAGCAGTACTTC. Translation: CASSSKTVSYEQYF.

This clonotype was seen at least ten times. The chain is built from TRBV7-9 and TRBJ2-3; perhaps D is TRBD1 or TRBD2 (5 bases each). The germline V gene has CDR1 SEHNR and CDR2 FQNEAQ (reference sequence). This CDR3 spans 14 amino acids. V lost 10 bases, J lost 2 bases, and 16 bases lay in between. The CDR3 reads CATQGERYTDTQYF. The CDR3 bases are TGTGCCACCCAAGGGGAGCGGTACACAGATACGCAGTATTTT.

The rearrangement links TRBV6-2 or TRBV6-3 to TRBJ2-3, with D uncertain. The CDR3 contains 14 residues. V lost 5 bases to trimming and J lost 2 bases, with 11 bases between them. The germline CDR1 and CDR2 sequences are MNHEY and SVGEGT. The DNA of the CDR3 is TGTGCCAGCAGTCCCGAAACTTTCACAGATACGCAGTATTTT. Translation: CASSPETFTDTQYF.

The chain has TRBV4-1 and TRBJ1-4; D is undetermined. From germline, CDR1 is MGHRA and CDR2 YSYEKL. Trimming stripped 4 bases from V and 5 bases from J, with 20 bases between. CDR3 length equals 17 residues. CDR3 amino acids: CASSPDRYELSNEKLFF. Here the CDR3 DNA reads TGCGCCAGCAGCCCCGATCGCTACGAACTTTCAAATGAAAAACTGTTTTTT.

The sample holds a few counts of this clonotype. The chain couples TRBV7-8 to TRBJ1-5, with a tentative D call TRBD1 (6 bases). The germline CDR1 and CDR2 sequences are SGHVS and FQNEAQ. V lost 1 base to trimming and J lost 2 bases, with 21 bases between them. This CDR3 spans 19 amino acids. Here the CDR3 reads CASSLVSNVVRGGNQPQHF. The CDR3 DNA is TGTGCCAGCAGCTTAGTGTCCAACGTAGTCAGGGGCGGCAATCAGCCCCAGCATTTT.

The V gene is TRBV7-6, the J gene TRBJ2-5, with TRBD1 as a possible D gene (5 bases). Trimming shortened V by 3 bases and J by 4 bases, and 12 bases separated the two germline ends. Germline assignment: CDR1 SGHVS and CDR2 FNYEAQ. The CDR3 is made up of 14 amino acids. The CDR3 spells CASSLQGKRETQYF. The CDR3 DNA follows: TGTGCCAGCAGCTTGCAGGGAAAACGAGAGACCCAGTACTTC.

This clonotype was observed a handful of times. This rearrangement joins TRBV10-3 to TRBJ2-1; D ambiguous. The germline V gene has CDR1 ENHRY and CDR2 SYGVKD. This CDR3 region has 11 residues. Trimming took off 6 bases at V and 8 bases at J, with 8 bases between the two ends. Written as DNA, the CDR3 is TGTGCCATCAGCGACCTGGATGAGCAGTTCTTC. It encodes CAISDLDEQFF.

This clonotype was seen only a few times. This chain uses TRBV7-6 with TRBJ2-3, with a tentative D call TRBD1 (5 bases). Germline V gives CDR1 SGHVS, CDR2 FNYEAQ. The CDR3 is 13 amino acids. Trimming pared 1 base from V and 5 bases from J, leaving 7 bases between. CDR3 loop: CASSLETGDTQYF. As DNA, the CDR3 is TGTGCCAGCAGCTTAGAAACAGGAGATACGCAGTATTTT.

The CDR3 DNA sequence: TGTGCCAGCAGTTACGACAGGGAAGCTTTCTTT. Protein sequence: CASSYDREAFF. The chain employs TRBV6-5 and TRBJ1-1; a possible D gene is TRBD1 (6 bases). The germline V gene encodes CDR1 MNHEY and CDR2 SVGAGI. CDR3 length equals 11 residues. Trimming took off 2 bases at V and 8 bases at J, with 6 bases between the two ends.

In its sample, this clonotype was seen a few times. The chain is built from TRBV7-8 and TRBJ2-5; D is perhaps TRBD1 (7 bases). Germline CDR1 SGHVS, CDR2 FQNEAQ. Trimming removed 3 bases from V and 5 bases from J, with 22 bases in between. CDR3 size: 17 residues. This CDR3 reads CASSFPLARGAQETQYF. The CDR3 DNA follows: TGTGCCAGCAGCTTCCCCCTTGCCAGGGGGGCGCAGGAGACCCAGTACTTC.

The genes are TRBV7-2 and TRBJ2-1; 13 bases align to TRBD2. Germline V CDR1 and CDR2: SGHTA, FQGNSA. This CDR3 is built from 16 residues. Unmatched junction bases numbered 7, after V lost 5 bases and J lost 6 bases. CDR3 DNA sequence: TGTGCCAGCAGCCGACCAACTAGCGGGGGGGCCAATGAGCAGTTCTTC. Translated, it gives CASSRPTSGGANEQFF.

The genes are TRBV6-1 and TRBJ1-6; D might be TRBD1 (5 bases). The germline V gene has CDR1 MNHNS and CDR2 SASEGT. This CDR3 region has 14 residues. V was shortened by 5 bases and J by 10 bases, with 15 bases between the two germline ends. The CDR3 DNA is TGTGCCAGCAGTCTTCCGGGACCGTTATCACCCCTCCACTTT. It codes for CASSLPGPLSPLHF.

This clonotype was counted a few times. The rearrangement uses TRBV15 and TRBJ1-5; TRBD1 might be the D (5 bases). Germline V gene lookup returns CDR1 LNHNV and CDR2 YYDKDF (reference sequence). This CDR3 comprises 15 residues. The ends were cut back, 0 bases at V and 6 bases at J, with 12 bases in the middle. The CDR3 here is CATSRDLGVGQPQHF. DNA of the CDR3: TGTGCCACCAGCAGAGATCTAGGGGTAGGTCAGCCCCAGCATTTT.

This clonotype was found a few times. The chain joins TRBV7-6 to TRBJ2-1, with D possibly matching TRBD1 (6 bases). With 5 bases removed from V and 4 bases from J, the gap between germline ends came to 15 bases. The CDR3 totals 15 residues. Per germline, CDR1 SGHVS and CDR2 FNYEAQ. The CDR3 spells CASSPTGISYNEQFF. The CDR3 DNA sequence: TGTGCCAGCAGCCCCACAGGGATATCATACAATGAGCAGTTCTTC.

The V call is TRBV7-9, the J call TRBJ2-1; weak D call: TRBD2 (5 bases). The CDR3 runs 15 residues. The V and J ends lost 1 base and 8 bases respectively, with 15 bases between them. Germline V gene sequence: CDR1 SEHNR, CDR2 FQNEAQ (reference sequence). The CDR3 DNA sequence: TGTGCCAGCAGCTTAGGTGGATCCCCCGGGGATGAGCAGTTCTTC. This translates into CASSLGGSPGDEQFF.

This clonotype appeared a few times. The CDR3 nucleotides are TGTGCCAGCAGCTTAGAAGGGGGCGTTCACTATGGCTACACCTTC. Protein product: CASSLEGGVHYGYTF. The rearrangement uses TRBV7-2 and TRBJ1-2, with 7 bases identical to TRBD1. The germline CDR1 and CDR2 sequences are SGHTA and FQGNSA. With 1 base clipped from V and 3 bases from J, the junction kept 5 bases outside the gene matches. The CDR3 runs 15 residues.

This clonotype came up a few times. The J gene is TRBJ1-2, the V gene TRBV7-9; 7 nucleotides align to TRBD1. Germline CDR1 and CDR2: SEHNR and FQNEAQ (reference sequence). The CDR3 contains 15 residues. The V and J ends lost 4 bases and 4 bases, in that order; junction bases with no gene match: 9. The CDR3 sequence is CASSSRQGTGYGYTF. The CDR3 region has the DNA TGTGCCAGCAGCTCCAGACAGGGTACCGGCTATGGCTACACCTTC.

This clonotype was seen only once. The CDR3 is CASSRTGGKGKLFF. The CDR3, as DNA: TGTGCCAGCAGCCGGACAGGGGGCAAGGGAAAACTGTTTTTT. The rearrangement links TRBV13 to TRBJ1-4, with 11 bases fitting TRBD1. The CDR3 runs 14 residues. Germline CDR1 PRHDT, CDR2 FYEKMQ (reference sequence). After removal of 5 bases from V and 10 bases from J, the junction contained 6 bases not matched to a gene.